This section outlines one T cell receptor beta chain sequence together with its context. At least ten counts were recorded for this clonotype. Its antigen target is currently unknown. The record has no base qualities; no much larger clone is one base away. These data come from a study of T-cell reconstitution after alpha-beta-depleted transplantation in children listed by TCRdb under 2016. Regarding the complete study: T-cell immune reconstitution after TCRalphabeta/CD19-depleted allogeneic hematopoietic cell transplantation in children was quantitatively tracked in the study by means of TCR repertoire profiling.

Receptor libraries were prepared by PCR. The sequencer was an Illumina HiSeq 2500. Molecular barcoding was employed in the preparation of TCR libraries, with unique molecular identifiers being used to normalize TCRbeta repertoire quantification. TCRdb reprocessed the public reads (quality trimming at Q25 with fastp, clone calling with MiXCR) and kept in-frame beta chains. Here each entry gathers all rows of one CDR3 protein and keeps the most common genes and DNA. The sample table lists hundreds of thousands of distinct CDR3 sequences, under 15% of them with a count of one. The leading ten clones occupy around 0.76% of the sample. The CDR3 starts with the cysteine, ends with the phenylalanine, and has 12 residues. Only CDR3 DNA remains: 36 bases, in frame from the first base. V is cut back by 8 bases and J by 7 bases, with 5 bases in the junction unmatched. The germline V gene encodes CDR1 ENHRY and CDR2 SYGVKD.

The sample's treatment or condition label, in plain terms: allogeneic hematopoietic cell transplantation with graft depleted of TCRalphabeta T cells and CD19 B cells. The transplant recipients were children given TCRalphabeta/CD19-depleted allogeneic hematopoietic cell grafts. Overall study outcomes, separate from this receptor: The frequencies of hyperexpanded clones fell over the following months, and after one year, T-cell counts and TCRbeta diversity were mostly attributed to newly produced T cells. In some patients, high TCRbeta diversity at day 60 was attributed to recipient T cells and intrathymic progenitors that had survived conditioning. Apparently early alphabetaT-cell count recovery about two months after transplant reportedly relied on only several hundred rapidly expanded clones derived from non-depleted graft cells.

The TCR comes from a girl aged 2 to 10 with congenital amegakaryocytic thrombocytopenia, due to receive a stem cell transplant. The input for sequencing was PBMCs, taken before TCRalphabeta/CD19-depleted stem cell transplant. The chain is assembled from TRBV10-3 and TRBJ2-1, with TRBD2 identical over 7 junction bases. The DNA sequence is as follows: TGTGCCATCGAAGGGGAGGGAAATGAGCAGTTCTTC. It is translated as CAIEGEGNEQFF.